This T cell receptor (beta chain) was retrieved from a study of early T cells in non-severe SARS-CoV-2 infection. Study-level information: Chains from this unsorted whole-blood bulk RNA could not be paired.

CDR1 is SQVTM, CDR2 ANQGSEA, per germline. With 4 bases removed from V and 4 bases from J, the gap between germline ends came to 23 bases. This CDR3 has 16 amino acids. Attachment of unique molecular identifiers to individual cDNA molecules was performed. MiXCR was run by TCRdb on the 5' RACE reads, yielding one entry per CDR3 protein. Here the sample spans tens of thousands of distinct CDR3 sequences, less than 15% being singletons. The input for sequencing was whole blood, taken at baseline. This chain links TRBV29-1 with TRBJ2-7; D gene uncertain. This sequence was found in an adult who was a healthcare worker with PCR-confirmed SARS-CoV-2 infection or an uninfected control (not recorded which). The CDR3 DNA follows: TGCAGCGTTGTTCCCTTGGACCGAGACCAAATTTACGAGCAGTACTTC. It specifies CSVVPLDRDQIYEQYF.